This passage covers 5 T cell receptor beta chains from one sample sequenced in a study of shared clonotypes between healthy human individuals. Some clones are missing from TCRdb's copy, which holds only in-frame ones; the method was immunoSEQ multiplex PCR. This sample carries about 1 million clones, 65% to 80% of them seen once, and the ten largest clones take approximately 1.5%. Sequencing was performed on memory CD4+ T cells sorted from blood. The subset is: CD45RA-negative fraction. These TCRs come from a man younger than 30 in good health.

As concerns this clone: Other nucleotide sequences from this sample produce the same CDR3. The rearrangement uses TRBV28 and TRBJ1-2, with a weak D call TRBD1 (6 bases). Looked up from germline, CDR1 is MDHEN and CDR2 is SYDVKM. V was pared by 6 bases and J by 7 bases, with 12 bases between. The CDR3 loop spans 12 amino acids. The CDR3 sequence is CASSLGGFGYTF. DNA for the CDR3: TGTGCCAGCAGCCTGGGGGGCTTTGGCTACACCTTC.

The rearrangement links TRBV5-4 to TRBJ1-1, with D possibly being TRBD1 (5 bases). Germline CDR1 SGHNT, CDR2 YYREEE (reference sequence). V was shortened by 4 bases and J by 10 bases, with 17 bases between the two germline ends. The CDR3 runs to 13 residues. The CDR3, as DNA: TGTGCCAGCAGCCCCCCCAACGGAGGGGTAGCTTTCTTT. It is translated as CASSPPNGGVAFF.

This clone was detected only once. CDR3 amino acids: CASSLDSTGVGEQYF. CDR3 in DNA: TGTGCCAGCAGCTTAGACTCCACGGGGGTGGGAGAGCAGTACTTC. V usage is TRBV7-2 and J usage is TRBJ2-7; D possibly corresponds to TRBD2 (6 bases). Germline CDR1 and CDR2: SGHTA and FQGNSA. The CDR3 loop spans 15 amino acids. Trimming removed 1 base at V and 7 bases at J, with 17 bases between.

V usage is TRBV9 and J usage is TRBJ2-2, with 10 nucleotides matching TRBD2. Trimming cost V 7 bases and J 4 bases; bases outside gene matches: 7. The CDR3 spans 15 residues. Germline values: CDR1 SGDLS, CDR2 YYNGEE. The CDR3 here is CASGDLAGATGELFF. CDR3 DNA sequence: TGTGCCAGCGGGGACCTAGCGGGGGCCACCGGGGAGCTGTTTTTT. The full variable domain, in which reference TRBV9 and TRBJ2-2 provide the parts outside the CDR3, is DSGVTQTPKHLITATGQRVTLRCSPRSGDLSVYWYQQSLDQGLQFLIQYYNGEERAKGNILERFSAQQFPDLHSELNLSSLELGDSALYFCASGDLAGATGELFFGEGSRLTVL.

V is TRBV4-3 and J is TRBJ2-3; 12 bases align to TRBD2. The trim removed 5 bases at V and 0 bases at J, leaving 3 bases unmatched. The germline V gene encodes CDR1 LGHNA and CDR2 YSLEER. The CDR3 length is 16 residues. The CDR3 bases are TGCGCCAGCAGCACCGGGACTAGCGGGAGCACAGATACGCAGTATTTT. Amino acid sequence: CASSTGTSGSTDTQYF.